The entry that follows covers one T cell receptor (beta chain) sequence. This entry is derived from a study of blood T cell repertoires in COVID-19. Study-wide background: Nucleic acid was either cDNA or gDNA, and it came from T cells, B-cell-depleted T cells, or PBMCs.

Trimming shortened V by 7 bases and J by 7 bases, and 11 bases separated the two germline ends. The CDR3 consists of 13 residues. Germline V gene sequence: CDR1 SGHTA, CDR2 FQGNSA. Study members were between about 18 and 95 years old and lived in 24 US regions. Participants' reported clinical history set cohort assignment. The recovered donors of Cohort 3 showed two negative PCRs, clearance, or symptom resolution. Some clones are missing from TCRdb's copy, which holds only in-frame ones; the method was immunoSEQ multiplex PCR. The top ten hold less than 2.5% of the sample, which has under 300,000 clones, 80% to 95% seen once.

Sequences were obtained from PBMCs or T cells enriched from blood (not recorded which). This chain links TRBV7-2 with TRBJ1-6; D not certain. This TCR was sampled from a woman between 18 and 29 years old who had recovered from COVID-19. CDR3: CASKSASNSPLHF. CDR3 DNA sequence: TGTGCCAGCAAATCCGCGTCGAATTCACCCCTCCACTTT.